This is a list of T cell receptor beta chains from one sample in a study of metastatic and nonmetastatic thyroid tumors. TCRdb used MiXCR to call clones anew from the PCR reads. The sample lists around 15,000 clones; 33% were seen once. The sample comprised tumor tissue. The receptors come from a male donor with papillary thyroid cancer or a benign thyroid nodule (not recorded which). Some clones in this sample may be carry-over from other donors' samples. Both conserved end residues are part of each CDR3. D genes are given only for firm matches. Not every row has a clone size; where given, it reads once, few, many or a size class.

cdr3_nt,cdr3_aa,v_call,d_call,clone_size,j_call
TGCAGTGCTCTGACTTACGGGGGAGGTTACGACACTGAAGCTTTCTTT,CSALTYGGGYDTEAFF,TRBV20-1,NA,many,TRBJ1-1
TGTGCCAGCAGTTTCGGGGGTGATGGCTACACCTTC,CASSFGGDGYTF,TRBV28,NA,few,TRBJ1-2
TGTGCCAGCAGCCCCAACTCGGGTGACGCTGAAGCTTTCTTT,CASSPNSGDAEAFF,TRBV9,NA,medium-sized,TRBJ1-1
TGTGCCAGCAGTACAAGCGGGGCTAACTATGGCTACACCTTC,CASSTSGANYGYTF,TRBV7-9,NA,NA,TRBJ1-2
TGTGCCATTCAGCCGGGACAGGGGGCGCGGGAGACCCAGTACTTC,CAIQPGQGARETQYF,TRBV10-3,TRBD1,NA,TRBJ2-5
TGTGCCAGCAGTGATGTTACTACTGAAGCTTTCTTT,CASSDVTTEAFF,TRBV6-1,NA,few,TRBJ1-1
TGTGCCAGCAGCTTAGTACGCGGTCCTGGAAACACCATATATTTT,CASSLVRGPGNTIYF,TRBV7-9,NA,medium-sized,TRBJ1-3
TGCAGCGTTCTACAGGGGGCCAAAAACATTCAGTACTTC,CSVLQGAKNIQYF,TRBV29-1,TRBD1,many,TRBJ2-4
TGTGCCAGCAGCGCGGTGAACACTGAAGCTTTCTTT,CASSAVNTEAFF,TRBV5-4,NA,many,TRBJ1-1
TGTGCCCGCAGGGGGGTATCCTACGAGCAGTACTTC,CARRGVSYEQYF,TRBV19,NA,few,TRBJ2-7
TGCAGTGCTAGAGTCGGGGGGGGCCAAGAGACCCAGTACTTC,CSARVGGGQETQYF,TRBV20-1,TRBD2,many,TRBJ2-5
TGTGCCAGCAGTGGACTAGCGGGAGGGTACGAGCAGTACTTC,CASSGLAGGYEQYF,TRBV6-1,TRBD2,NA,TRBJ2-7
TGTGCCAGCAGCAAAAGGGGCCTTGCCTACGAGCAGTACTTC,CASSKRGLAYEQYF,TRBV6-1,NA,few,TRBJ2-7
TGCAGTGCTAGAAACAGCGAAAATCAGCCCCAGCATTTT,CSARNSENQPQHF,TRBV20-1,NA,NA,TRBJ1-5
TGTGCCAGCAGTGAAAGGGGACAGGGACCTGAAGCTTTCTTT,CASSERGQGPEAFF,TRBV6-1,TRBD1,medium-sized,TRBJ1-1
TGTGCCAGCAGTTCCCGGGGAGGGGGGACCTATGGCTACACCTTC,CASSSRGGGTYGYTF,TRBV6-2/TRBV6-3,NA,few,TRBJ1-2
TGTGCTAGCAGCTTAGCGGGGGGGGCCTACAATGAGCAGTTCTTC,CASSLAGGAYNEQFF,TRBV7-7,TRBD2,many,TRBJ2-1
TGTGCCACTCAGAGGACTAGCGGAACCACCGGGGAGCTGTTTTTT,CATQRTSGTTGELFF,TRBV6-1,TRBD2,few,TRBJ2-2
TGTGCCAGCAGCCGGGCCCGAGGGTCCTACGAGCAGTACTTC,CASSRARGSYEQYF,TRBV14,NA,NA,TRBJ2-7
TGTGCCTGGAGTGTACTGGGCCAGGGAGCCTCCTACGAGCAGTACTTC,CAWSVLGQGASYEQYF,TRBV30,NA,NA,TRBJ2-7
TGTGCCAGCAGCTTAAGGGGGAGAGCGGAGATTAGCACAGATACGCAGTATTTT,CASSLRGRAEISTDTQYF,TRBV5-4,NA,many,TRBJ2-3
TGTGCCAGCAGTGAGGACAGGGGACAAGCTTTCTTT,CASSEDRGQAFF,TRBV6-2/TRBV6-3,TRBD1,NA,TRBJ1-1
TGTGCCAGCAGCCGTGAAGAAGACACAGCGAACACTGAAGCTTTCTTT,CASSREEDTANTEAFF,TRBV11-2,NA,NA,TRBJ1-1
TGTGCCAGCAGTTACCGCCCAGGGGTCTACGAGCAGTACTTC,CASSYRPGVYEQYF,TRBV6-6,NA,NA,TRBJ2-7
TGTGCCAGCAGTTTATGGGGGGATCTCCATCTCACTGAAGCTTTCTTT,CASSLWGDLHLTEAFF,TRBV28,NA,NA,TRBJ1-1
TGTGCCAGCAGTTACTCGACAGGGGACACCGGGGAGCTGTTTTTT,CASSYSTGDTGELFF,TRBV6-2/TRBV6-3,TRBD1,few,TRBJ2-2
TGTGCCAGCAGCTTAGAGGGGGGTGGCTACACCTTC,CASSLEGGGYTF,TRBV7-9,NA,few,TRBJ1-2
TGTGCCAGCAGTTCACTGACAGGGGAGAACACTCATGCTTCTTTT,CASSSLTGENTHASF,TRBV27,TRBD1,NA,TRBJ1-1
TGTGCCAGCAGCTCTCCTCAACCGGGACAGGGCTTTTACGAGCAGTACTTC,CASSSPQPGQGFYEQYF,TRBV7-8,TRBD1,NA,TRBJ2-7
TGCGCCAGCAGCCCCGAGTGGGTAGGGCATGGTCAGCCCCAGCATTTT,CASSPEWVGHGQPQHF,TRBV4-1,NA,many,TRBJ1-5
TGTGCCAGCAGCTTAGATGGGACAGGGGTTACTGAAGCTTTCTTT,CASSLDGTGVTEAFF,TRBV7-2,TRBD1,large,TRBJ1-1
TGTGCCAGCAGTTACTCGAGAACTGCTGGGAACAATGAGCAGTTCTTC,CASSYSRTAGNNEQFF,TRBV6-5,NA,medium-sized,TRBJ2-1
TGTGCCAGCAGTTACTCGAAAGGACTAGCGGGAGCAGATACGCAGTATTTT,CASSYSKGLAGADTQYF,TRBV6-5,TRBD2,few,TRBJ2-3
TGTGCCACCAGGGGGACAGGTTATACGCAGTATTTT,CATRGTGYTQYF,TRBV24-1,TRBD1,many,TRBJ2-3
TGTGCCAGCTCCCCAACTAGCGGGAGGATCTATGAGCAGTTCTTC,CASSPTSGRIYEQFF,TRBV18,TRBD2,NA,TRBJ2-1
TGCAGTGCTAGAGCCAGGGAGGCCGGGGAGCTGTTTTTT,CSARAREAGELFF,TRBV20-1,NA,many,TRBJ2-2
TGCGCCAGCTCGGACAGGAACACTGAAGCTTTCTTT,CASSDRNTEAFF,TRBV10-1,NA,many,TRBJ1-1
TGTGCCAGCAGAACTAGTGGGCGAGGTACAGATACGCAGTATTTT,CASRTSGRGTDTQYF,TRBV11-1,NA,NA,TRBJ2-3
TGTGCCAGCAGCGCCTTTCCCGGGACAGGGATCCAAGAGACCCAGTACTTC,CASSAFPGTGIQETQYF,TRBV9,TRBD1,medium-sized,TRBJ2-5
TGTGCCAGCAGTTATTCGGGGGCCCGGGGTACGCAGTATTTT,CASSYSGARGTQYF,TRBV6-5,NA,NA,TRBJ2-3
TGTGCCACCAGCAGAGATGGGGCGGGCCCCAATGAGCAGTTCTTC,CATSRDGAGPNEQFF,TRBV15,NA,many,TRBJ2-1
TGTGCCAGCAGAGAGCGGGGGGCTAACAATGAGCAGTTCTTC,CASRERGANNEQFF,TRBV19,TRBD2,few,TRBJ2-1
TGCAGTGCTCCAGTACCAGGGGAGGGCTTGAACACTGAAGCTTTCTTT,CSAPVPGEGLNTEAFF,TRBV20-1,NA,medium-sized,TRBJ1-1
TGTGCCAGCAGCTTAATTACAGGGGGCAGCGGGGAGCTGTTTTTT,CASSLITGGSGELFF,TRBV7-3,TRBD1,medium-sized,TRBJ2-2
TGTGCCAGCAAGTACAGGGGGAATGGACAGCCCCAGCATTTT,CASKYRGNGQPQHF,TRBV6-1,TRBD1,few,TRBJ1-5
TGTGCCAGCAGTGAATCGAGCGGGGGGGTCACAGATACGCAGTATTTT,CASSESSGGVTDTQYF,TRBV6-1,TRBD2,few,TRBJ2-3
TGCAGTGCAGGTGGGACTAGCGGATCCTACAATGAGCAGTTCTTC,CSAGGTSGSYNEQFF,TRBV20-1,TRBD2,medium-sized,TRBJ2-1
TGCGCCAGCAGCCCCGGTAGGCCGAGCACAGATACGCAGTATTTT,CASSPGRPSTDTQYF,TRBV5-1,NA,NA,TRBJ2-3
TGCGCCAGCAGCCAAGAGGGGGGGCTCGACGAGCAGTACTTC,CASSQEGGLDEQYF,TRBV4-1,NA,NA,TRBJ2-7
TGCGCCAGCAGCCAAGGTCAAGGGACAGGCCCAGATGGCTACACCTTC,CASSQGQGTGPDGYTF,TRBV4-1,TRBD1,NA,TRBJ1-2
TGCGCCAGCAGCCAAGGGCGCGGCGGACTTGGGCACTCTTATTCCTACAATGAGCAGTTCTTC,CASSQGRGGLGHSYSYNEQFF,TRBV4-1,NA,many,TRBJ2-1
TGTGCCAGCAGTTACCCCCATCGGGAGAACAGCAATGAGCAGTTCTTC,CASSYPHRENSNEQFF,TRBV6-5,NA,few,TRBJ2-1
TGTGCCAGTAGTCTACTTGCGGGTACCGAGGCTTTCTTT,CASSLLAGTEAFF,TRBV19,NA,medium-sized,TRBJ1-1
TGTGCCAGTAGTATCCAGGGGGGATACAATGAGCAGTTCTTC,CASSIQGGYNEQFF,TRBV19,NA,few,TRBJ2-1
TGTGCCAGCAGACAGGGGACAGGCCTGAGGGATGAGCAGTTCTTC,CASRQGTGLRDEQFF,TRBV28,TRBD1,NA,TRBJ2-1